This passage covers 13 T cell receptor beta chains from one sample sequenced in a study of blood T cell repertoires in COVID-19. The data were produced by immunoSEQ multiplex PCR, yet TCRdb's version contains in-frame clones alone and is incomplete. Of about 140,000 clones in the sample, roughly 88% were seen once. Sequenced sample: peripheral blood. These receptors were obtained from a man aged 65 to 79 with acute or convalescent COVID-19.

The J gene is TRBJ1-1, the V gene TRBV6-5; 9 bases are shared with TRBD1. Trimming at V came to 10 bases and at J to 1 base, leaving 10 bases not matched to a gene. The CDR3 sequence is 15 residues long. Looked up from germline, CDR1 is MNHEY and CDR2 is SVGAGI. The chain's CDR3 is CAIPGTGIRNTEAFF. Written as DNA, the CDR3 is TGTGCCATCCCCGGGACAGGGATTCGGAACACTGAAGCTTTCTTT.

The chain carries TRBV4-2 and TRBJ2-7; weak D call: TRBD1 (6 bases). There are 15 residues in the CDR3. Germline V lookup: CDR1 LGHNA, CDR2 YNFKEQ. The germline V and J ends were trimmed by 0 bases and 5 bases, with 14 bases remaining between them. CDR3 sequence: CASSQDPQGIDEQYF. The CDR3 DNA follows: TGTGCCAGCAGCCAAGATCCTCAGGGGATCGACGAGCAGTACTTC.

V is TRBV29-1 and J is TRBJ1-2; TRBD1 matches 9 bases. Germline CDR1 SQVTM, CDR2 ANQGSEA. Unmatched junction bases numbered 7, after V lost 4 bases and J lost 4 bases. This CDR3 contains 14 residues. The CDR3, as DNA: TGCAGCGTTGCCGGGACAGGGACCTTCTATGGCTACACCTTC. Its protein product is CSVAGTGTFYGYTF.

CDR3 region: CASSLPTSGTYEQYF. The CDR3 DNA is TGTGCCAGCAGCTTACCTACTAGCGGGACCTACGAGCAGTACTTC. The rearrangement joins TRBV13 to TRBJ2-7; TRBD2 agrees at 10 bases. Germline loops: CDR1 PRHDT, CDR2 FYEKMQ (reference sequence). With 2 bases clipped from V and 2 bases from J, the junction kept 3 bases outside the gene matches. The CDR3 runs 15 residues.

V gene TRBV6-5 combines with J gene TRBJ2-3, with D perhaps matching TRBD2 (5 bases). This CDR3 region has 12 residues. V was clipped by 7 bases and J by 6 bases, with 11 bases between them. In germline, CDR1 is MNHEY, CDR2 SVGAGI. CDR3 region: CASTRDGDTQYF. The DNA of the CDR3 is TGTGCCAGCACACGGGATGGGGATACGCAGTATTTT.

This chain links TRBV4-1 with TRBJ1-2, with D possibly being TRBD1 (5 bases). Germline CDR1 reads MGHRA; CDR2 reads YSYEKL. V lost 6 bases, J lost 1 base, and 9 bases lay in between. The CDR3 loop spans 13 amino acids. The CDR3 bases are TGCGCCAGCAGTCCGACAGTTAACTATGGCTACACCTTC. Protein sequence: CASSPTVNYGYTF.

The chain carries TRBV3-1 (or the pseudogene TRBV3-2) and TRBJ2-5, with 16 positions matching TRBD2. CDR3 length: 16 residues. The trim removed 3 bases at V and 5 bases at J, leaving 3 bases unmatched. CDR1 and CDR2 from the germline V gene are LGHDT and YNNKEL (reference sequence). CDR3 protein: CASSQGLAGGRETQYF. The DNA of the CDR3 is TGTGCCAGCAGCCAGGGACTAGCGGGGGGGCGGGAGACCCAGTACTTC.

The gene calls are TRBV20-1 and TRBJ2-3; possibly TRBD2 for D (5 bases). The CDR3 length is 11 residues. The germline V gene encodes CDR1 DFQATT and CDR2 SNEGSKA (reference sequence). Between the trimmed V and J ends, which lost 6 bases and 9 bases, there was a span of 13 bases. The CDR3 sequence: CSADYYETQYF. As DNA, the CDR3 is TGCAGTGCCGACTATTACGAGACGCAGTATTTT.

The chain joins TRBV30 to TRBJ2-1, with TRBD2 matching 14 bases. Per the germline V gene, CDR1 is GTSNPN and CDR2 is SVGIG (reference sequence). This CDR3 spans 17 amino acids. Trimming at V came to 3 bases and at J to 5 bases, leaving 9 bases not matched to a gene. CDR3 sequence (DNA): TGTGCCTGGAGACTCCCCGGGACTAGCGGGAGAAACAATGAGCAGTTCTTC. Translating it yields CAWRLPGTSGRNNEQFF.

V and J are TRBV30 and TRBJ2-6; the match to TRBD1 covers 8 bases. Trimming took 6 bases from V and 3 from J; bases not matched to a gene: 13. Germline CDR1 is GTSNPN and CDR2 is SVGIG (reference sequence). The CDR3 length is 17 residues. For the CDR3, the DNA is TGTGCCTGCCCACTAGGACAGGGATTGGATGGGGCCAACGTCCTGACTTTC. Amino acid sequence: CACPLGQGLDGANVLTF. The entire variable domain, with the rest obtained from reference TRBV30 and TRBJ2-6, is as follows: SQTIHQWPATLVQPVGSPLSLECTVEGTSNPNLYWYRQAAGRGLQLLFYSVGIGQISSEVPQNLSASRPQDRQFILSSKKLLLSDSGFYLCACPLGQGLDGANVLTFGAGSRLTVL.

This chain connects TRBV6-1 to TRBJ1-5; D not resolved. The CDR3 is 14 amino acids. The germline gives CDR1 MNHNS, CDR2 SASEGT. Trimming removed 3 bases from V and 2 bases from J, with 8 bases in between. The CDR3 protein is CASSERSGNQPQHF. CDR3 coding DNA: TGTGCCAGCAGTGAGCGGTCAGGCAATCAGCCCCAGCATTTT.

The chain employs TRBV27 and TRBJ2-7; D not resolved. Germline values: CDR1 MNHEY, CDR2 SMNVEV (reference sequence). The ends were cut back, 3 bases at V and 0 bases at J, with 12 bases in the middle. This CDR3 contains 15 residues. The CDR3 nucleotides read TGTGCCAGCAGTTTTACGGGTCCCCTCTCCTACGAGCAGTACTTC. It yields the protein CASSFTGPLSYEQYF.

This chain connects TRBV4-1 to TRBJ1-1, with TRBD1 matching over 7 bases. The germline CDR1 and CDR2 sequences are MGHRA and YSYEKL. The CDR3 is 14 residues long. After removal of 1 base from V and 4 bases from J, the junction contained 3 bases not matched to a gene. In DNA, the CDR3 is TGCGCCAGCAGCCAAGGACAGGGTGGCACTGAAGCTTTCTTT. Its protein is CASSQGQGGTEAFF.